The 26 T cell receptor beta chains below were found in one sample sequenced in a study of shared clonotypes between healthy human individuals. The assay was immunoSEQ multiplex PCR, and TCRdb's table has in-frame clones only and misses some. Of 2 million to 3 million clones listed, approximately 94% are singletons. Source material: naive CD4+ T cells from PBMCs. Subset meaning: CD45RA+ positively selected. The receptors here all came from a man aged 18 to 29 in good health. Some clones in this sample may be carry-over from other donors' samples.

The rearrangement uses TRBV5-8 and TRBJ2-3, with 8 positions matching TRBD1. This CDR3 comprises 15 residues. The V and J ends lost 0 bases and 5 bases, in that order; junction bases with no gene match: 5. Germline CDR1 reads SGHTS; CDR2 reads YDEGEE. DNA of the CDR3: TGTGCCAGCAGCTTGGGGCAGACAGGGGAAGATACGCAGTATTTT. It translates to CASSLGQTGEDTQYF.

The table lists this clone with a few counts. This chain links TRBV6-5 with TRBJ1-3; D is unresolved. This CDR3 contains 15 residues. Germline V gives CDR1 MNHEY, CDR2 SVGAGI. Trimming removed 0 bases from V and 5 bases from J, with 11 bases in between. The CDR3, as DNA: TGTGCCAGCAGTTACTCGTGGGCCCGTCGAAACACCATATATTTT. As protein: CASSYSWARRNTIYF.

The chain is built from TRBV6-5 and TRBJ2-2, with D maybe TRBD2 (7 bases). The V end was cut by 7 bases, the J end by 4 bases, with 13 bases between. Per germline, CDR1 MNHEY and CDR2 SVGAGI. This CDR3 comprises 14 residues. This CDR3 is CASTLGGPTGELFF. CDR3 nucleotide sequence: TGTGCCAGCACGCTCGGGGGGCCCACCGGGGAGCTGTTTTTT.

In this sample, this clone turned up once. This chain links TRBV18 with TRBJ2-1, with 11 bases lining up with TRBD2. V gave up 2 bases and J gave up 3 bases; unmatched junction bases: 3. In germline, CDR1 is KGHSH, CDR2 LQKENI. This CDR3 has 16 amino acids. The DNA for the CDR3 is TGTGCCAGCTCACCAGTGACTAGCGGGATCTACAATGAGCAGTTCTTC. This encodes CASSPVTSGIYNEQFF.

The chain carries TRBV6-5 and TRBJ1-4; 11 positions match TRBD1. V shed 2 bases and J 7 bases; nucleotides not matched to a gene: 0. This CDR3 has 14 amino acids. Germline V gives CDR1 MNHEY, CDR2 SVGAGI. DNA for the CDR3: TGTGCCAGCAGTTACGGGACAGGGGGTGAAAAACTGTTTTTT. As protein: CASSYGTGGEKLFF.

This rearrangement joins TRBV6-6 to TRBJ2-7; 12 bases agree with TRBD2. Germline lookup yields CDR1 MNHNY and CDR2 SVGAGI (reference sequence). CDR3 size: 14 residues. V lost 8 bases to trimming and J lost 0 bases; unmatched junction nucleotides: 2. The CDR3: CASQTSGSSYEQYF. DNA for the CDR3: TGTGCCAGCCAGACTAGCGGGAGCTCCTACGAGCAGTACTTC.

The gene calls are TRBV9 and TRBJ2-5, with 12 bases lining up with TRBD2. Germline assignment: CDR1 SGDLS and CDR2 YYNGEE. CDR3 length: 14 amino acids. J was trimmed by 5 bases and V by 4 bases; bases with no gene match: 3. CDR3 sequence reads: CASSTGTSGETQYF. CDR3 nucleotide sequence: TGTGCCAGCAGCACCGGGACTAGCGGGGAGACCCAGTACTTC.

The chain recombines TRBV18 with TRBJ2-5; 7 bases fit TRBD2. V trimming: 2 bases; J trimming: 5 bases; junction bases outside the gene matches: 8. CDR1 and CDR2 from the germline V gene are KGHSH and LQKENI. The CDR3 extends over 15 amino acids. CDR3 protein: CASSPGRLALETQYF. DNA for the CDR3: TGTGCCAGCTCACCAGGTCGACTAGCTTTGGAGACCCAGTACTTC.

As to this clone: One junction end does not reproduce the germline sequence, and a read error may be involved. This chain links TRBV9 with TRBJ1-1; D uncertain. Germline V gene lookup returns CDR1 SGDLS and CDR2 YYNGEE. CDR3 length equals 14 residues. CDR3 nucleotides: TGTGCCAACAGCCCCTCTGGAGCCGGGACTGAAGCTTTCTTT. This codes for CANSPSGAGTEAFF.

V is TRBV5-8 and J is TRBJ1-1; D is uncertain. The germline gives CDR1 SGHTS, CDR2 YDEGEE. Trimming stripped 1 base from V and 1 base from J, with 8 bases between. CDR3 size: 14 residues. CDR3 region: CASSLKHRNTEAFF. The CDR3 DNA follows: TGTGCCAGCAGCTTGAAACACAGGAACACTGAAGCTTTCTTT.

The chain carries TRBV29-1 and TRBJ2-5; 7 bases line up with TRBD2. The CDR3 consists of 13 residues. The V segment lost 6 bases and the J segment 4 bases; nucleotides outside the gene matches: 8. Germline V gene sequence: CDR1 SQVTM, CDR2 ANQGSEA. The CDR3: CSVGLIAGETQYF. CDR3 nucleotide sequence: TGCAGCGTCGGGTTGATAGCGGGAGAGACCCAGTACTTC. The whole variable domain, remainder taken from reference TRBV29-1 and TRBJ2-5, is SAVISQKPSRDICQRGTSLTIQCQVDSQVTMMFWYRQQPGQSLTLIATANQGSEATYESGFVIDKFPISRPNLTFSTLTVSNMSPEDSSIYLCSVGLIAGETQYFGPGTRLLVL.

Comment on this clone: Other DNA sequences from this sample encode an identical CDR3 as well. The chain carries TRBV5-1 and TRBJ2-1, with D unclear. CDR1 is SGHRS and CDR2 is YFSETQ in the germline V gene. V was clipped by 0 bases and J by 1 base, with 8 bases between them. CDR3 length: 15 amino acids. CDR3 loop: CASSLAGDSYNEQFF. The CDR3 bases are TGCGCCAGCAGCTTGGCGGGCGATTCCTACAATGAGCAGTTCTTC.

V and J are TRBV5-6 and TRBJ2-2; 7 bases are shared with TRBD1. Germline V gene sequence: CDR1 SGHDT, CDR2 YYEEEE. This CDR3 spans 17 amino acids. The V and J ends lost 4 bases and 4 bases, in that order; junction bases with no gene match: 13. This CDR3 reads CASSLLRGGWSTGELFF. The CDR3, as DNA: TGTGCCAGCAGCCTGCTTCGAGGGGGCTGGAGCACCGGGGAGCTGTTTTTT.

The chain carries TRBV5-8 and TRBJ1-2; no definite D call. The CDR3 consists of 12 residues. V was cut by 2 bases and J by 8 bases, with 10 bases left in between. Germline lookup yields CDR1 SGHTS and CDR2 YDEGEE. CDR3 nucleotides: TGTGCCAGCAGCTTATTCGCGCGGGGCTACACCTTC. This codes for CASSLFARGYTF. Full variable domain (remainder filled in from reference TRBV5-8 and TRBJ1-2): EAGVTQSPTHLIKTRGQQATLRCSPISGHTSVYWYQQALGLGLQFLLWYDEGEERNRGNFPPRFSGRQFPNYSSELNVNALELEDSALYLCASSLFARGYTFGSGTRLTVV.

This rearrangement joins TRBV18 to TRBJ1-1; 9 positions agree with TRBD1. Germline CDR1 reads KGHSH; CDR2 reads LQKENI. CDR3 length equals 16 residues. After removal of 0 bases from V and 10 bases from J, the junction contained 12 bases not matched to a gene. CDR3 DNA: TGTGCCAGCTCACCACCGAACAGGGGGCGCATTTTGGGAGCTTTCTTT. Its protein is CASSPPNRGRILGAFF.

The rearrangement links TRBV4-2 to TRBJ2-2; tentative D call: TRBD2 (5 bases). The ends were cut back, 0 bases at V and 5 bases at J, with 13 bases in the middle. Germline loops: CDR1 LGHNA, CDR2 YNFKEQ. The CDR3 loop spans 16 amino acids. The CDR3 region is CASSQEWAGRTGELFF. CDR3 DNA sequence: TGTGCCAGCAGCCAAGAATGGGCGGGTCGGACCGGGGAGCTGTTTTTT.

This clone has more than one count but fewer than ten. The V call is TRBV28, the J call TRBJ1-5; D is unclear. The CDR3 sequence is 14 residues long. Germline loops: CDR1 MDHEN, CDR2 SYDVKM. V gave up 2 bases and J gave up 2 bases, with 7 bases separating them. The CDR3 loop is CASSLQVGNQPQHF. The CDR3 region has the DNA TGTGCCAGCAGTTTACAGGTGGGCAATCAGCCCCAGCATTTT.

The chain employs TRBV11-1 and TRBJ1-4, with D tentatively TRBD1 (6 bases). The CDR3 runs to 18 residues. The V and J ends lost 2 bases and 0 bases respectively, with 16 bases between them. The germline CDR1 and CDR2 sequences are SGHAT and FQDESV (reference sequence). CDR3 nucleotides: TGTGCCAGCAGCTTAACGGGACACGTCTCTGCAACTAATGAAAAACTGTTTTTT. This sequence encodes CASSLTGHVSATNEKLFF.

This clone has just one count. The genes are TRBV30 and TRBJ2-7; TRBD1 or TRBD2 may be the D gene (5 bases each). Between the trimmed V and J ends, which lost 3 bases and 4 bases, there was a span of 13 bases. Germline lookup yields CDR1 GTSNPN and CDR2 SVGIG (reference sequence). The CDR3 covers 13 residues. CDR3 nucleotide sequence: TGTGCCTGGAGCGAGGGGCTGCATTACGAGCAGTACTTC. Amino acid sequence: CAWSEGLHYEQYF.

The CDR3 loop is CSVISTGSHMNTEAFF. DNA of the CDR3: TGCAGCGTCATCTCCACAGGGAGCCACATGAACACTGAAGCTTTCTTT. The genes are TRBV29-1 and TRBJ1-1, with TRBD1 as a possible D gene (6 bases). The V end lost 6 bases, the J end lost 0 bases, and 20 bases lay between the germline ends. This CDR3 has 16 amino acids. Germline loops: CDR1 SQVTM, CDR2 ANQGSEA.

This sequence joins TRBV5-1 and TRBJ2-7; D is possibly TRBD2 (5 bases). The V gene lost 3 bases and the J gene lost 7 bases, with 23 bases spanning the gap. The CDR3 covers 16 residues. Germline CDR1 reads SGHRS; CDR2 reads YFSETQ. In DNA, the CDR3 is TGCGCCAGCAGCTGGAGTGGGCGAGGGAGAGCGGTTGAGCAGTACTTC. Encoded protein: CASSWSGRGRAVEQYF.

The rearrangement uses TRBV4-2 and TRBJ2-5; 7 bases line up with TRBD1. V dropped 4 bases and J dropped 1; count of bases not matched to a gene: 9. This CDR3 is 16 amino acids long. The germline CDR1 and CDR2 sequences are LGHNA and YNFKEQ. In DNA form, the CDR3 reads TGTGCCAGCAGCCCACAAACGACAGGGTTCCAAGAGACCCAGTACTTC. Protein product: CASSPQTTGFQETQYF.

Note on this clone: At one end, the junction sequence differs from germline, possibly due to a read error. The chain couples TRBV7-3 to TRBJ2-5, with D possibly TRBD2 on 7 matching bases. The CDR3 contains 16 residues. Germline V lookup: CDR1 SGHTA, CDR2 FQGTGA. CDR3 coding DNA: TGTGCCAGCAGCCTAACAGGGAGGGGGACAAGTGAGACCCAGTACTTC. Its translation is CASSLTGRGTSETQYF. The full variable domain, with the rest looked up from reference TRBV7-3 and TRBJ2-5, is GAGVSQTPSNKVTEKGKYVELRCDPISGHTALYWYRQSLGQGPEFLIYFQGTGAADDSGLPNDRFFAVRPEGSVSTLKIQRTERGDSAVYLCASSLTGRGTSETQYFGPGTRLLVL.

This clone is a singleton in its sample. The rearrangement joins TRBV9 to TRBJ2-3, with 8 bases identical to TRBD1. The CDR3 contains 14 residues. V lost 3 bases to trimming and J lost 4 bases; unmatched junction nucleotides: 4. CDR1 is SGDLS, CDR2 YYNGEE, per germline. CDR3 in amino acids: CASSDRTGSDTQYF. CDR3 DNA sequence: TGTGCCAGCAGCGACCGGACAGGGTCAGATACGCAGTATTTT.

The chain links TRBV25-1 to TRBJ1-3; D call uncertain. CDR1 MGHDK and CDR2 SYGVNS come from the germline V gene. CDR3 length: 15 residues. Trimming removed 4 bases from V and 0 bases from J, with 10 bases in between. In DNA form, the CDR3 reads TGTGCCAGCAGTGTGGCGGGCAACTCTGGAAACACCATATATTTT. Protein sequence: CASSVAGNSGNTIYF.

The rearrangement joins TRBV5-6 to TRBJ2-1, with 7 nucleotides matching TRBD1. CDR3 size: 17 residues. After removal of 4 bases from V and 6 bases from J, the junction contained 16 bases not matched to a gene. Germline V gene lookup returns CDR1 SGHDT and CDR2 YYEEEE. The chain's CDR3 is CASSVDRDIWKSNEQFF. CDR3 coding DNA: TGTGCCAGCAGCGTTGACAGGGATATTTGGAAGAGCAATGAGCAGTTCTTC.